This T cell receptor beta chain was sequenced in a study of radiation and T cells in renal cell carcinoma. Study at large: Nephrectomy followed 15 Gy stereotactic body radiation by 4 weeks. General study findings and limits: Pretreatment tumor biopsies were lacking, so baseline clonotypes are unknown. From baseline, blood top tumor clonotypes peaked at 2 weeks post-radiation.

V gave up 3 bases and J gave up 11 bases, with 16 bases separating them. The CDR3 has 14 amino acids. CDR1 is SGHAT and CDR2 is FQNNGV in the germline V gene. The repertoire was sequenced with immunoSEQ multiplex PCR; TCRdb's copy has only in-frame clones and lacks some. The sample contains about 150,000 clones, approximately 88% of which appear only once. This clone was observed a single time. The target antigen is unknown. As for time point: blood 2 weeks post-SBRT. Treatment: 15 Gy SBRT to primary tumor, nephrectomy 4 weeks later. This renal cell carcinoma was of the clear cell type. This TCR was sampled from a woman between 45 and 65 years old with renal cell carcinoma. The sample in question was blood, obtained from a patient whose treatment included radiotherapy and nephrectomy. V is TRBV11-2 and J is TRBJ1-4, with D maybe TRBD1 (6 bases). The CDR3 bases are TGTGCCAGCAGCTTTACGCGGGGGCGGGGGAAACTGTTTTTT. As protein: CASSFTRGRGKLFF.